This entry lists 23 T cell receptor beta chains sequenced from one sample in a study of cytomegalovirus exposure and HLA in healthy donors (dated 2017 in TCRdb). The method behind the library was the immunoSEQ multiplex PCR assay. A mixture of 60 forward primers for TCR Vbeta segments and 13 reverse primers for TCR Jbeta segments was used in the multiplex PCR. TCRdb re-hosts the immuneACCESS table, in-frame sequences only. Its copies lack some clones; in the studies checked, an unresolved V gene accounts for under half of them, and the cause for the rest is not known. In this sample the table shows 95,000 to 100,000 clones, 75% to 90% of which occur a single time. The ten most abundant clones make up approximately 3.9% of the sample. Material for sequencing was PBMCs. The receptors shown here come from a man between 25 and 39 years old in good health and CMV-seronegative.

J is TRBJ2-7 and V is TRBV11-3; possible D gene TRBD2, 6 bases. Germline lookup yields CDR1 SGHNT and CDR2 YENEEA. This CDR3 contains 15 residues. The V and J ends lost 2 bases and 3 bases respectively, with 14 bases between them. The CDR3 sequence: CASSLNAGGFYEQYF. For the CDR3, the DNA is TGTGCCAGCAGCTTAAATGCCGGGGGATTCTACGAGCAGTACTTC.

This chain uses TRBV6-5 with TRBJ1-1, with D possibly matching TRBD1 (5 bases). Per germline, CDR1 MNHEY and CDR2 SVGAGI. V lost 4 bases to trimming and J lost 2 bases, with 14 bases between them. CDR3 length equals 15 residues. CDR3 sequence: CASSFDRLLNTEAFF. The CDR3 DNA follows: TGTGCCAGCAGTTTCGACAGACTTTTAAACACTGAAGCTTTCTTT.

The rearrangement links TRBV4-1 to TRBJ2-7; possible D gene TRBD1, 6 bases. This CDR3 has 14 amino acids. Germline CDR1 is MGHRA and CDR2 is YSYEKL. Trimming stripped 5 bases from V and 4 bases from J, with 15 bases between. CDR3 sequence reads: CASSYRDTSYEQYF. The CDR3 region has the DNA TGCGCCAGCAGCTACCGGGACACCAGTTACGAGCAGTACTTC.

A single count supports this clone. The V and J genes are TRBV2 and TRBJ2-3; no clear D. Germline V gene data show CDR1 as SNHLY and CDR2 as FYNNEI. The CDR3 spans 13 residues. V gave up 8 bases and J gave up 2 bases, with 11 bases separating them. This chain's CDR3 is CASLGGITDTQYF. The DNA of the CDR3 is TGTGCCAGCCTAGGCGGAATCACAGATACGCAGTATTTT.

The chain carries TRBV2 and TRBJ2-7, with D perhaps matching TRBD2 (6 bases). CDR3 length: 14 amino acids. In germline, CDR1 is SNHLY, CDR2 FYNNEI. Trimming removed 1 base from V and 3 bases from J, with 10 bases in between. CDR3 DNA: TGTGCCAGCAGTGAAGGTCCGGACTACTACGAGCAGTACTTC. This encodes CASSEGPDYYEQYF.

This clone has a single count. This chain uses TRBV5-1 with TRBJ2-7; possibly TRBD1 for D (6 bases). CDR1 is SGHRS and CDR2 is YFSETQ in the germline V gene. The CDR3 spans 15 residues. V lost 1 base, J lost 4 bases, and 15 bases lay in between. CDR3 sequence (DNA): TGCGCCAGCAGCTTGCCCCCGGACAGACCATACGAGCAGTACTTC. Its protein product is CASSLPPDRPYEQYF.

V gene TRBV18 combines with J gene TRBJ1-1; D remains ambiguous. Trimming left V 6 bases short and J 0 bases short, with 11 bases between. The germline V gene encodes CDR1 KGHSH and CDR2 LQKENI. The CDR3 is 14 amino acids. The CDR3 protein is CASSPVGMNTEAFF. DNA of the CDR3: TGTGCCAGCTCCCCGGTGGGCATGAACACTGAAGCTTTCTTT.

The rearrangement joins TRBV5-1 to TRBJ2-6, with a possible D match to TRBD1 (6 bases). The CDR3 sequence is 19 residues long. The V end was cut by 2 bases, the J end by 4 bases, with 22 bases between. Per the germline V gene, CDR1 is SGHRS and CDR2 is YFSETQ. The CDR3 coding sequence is TGCGCCAGCAGCTTAGGACAGCCTTTGTTGGTGGACGGGGCCAACGTCCTGACTTTC. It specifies CASSLGQPLLVDGANVLTF. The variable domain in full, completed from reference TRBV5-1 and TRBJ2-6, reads KAGVTQTPRYLIKTRGQQVTLSCSPISGHRSVSWYQQTPGQGLQFLFEYFSETQRNKGNFPGRFSGRQFSNSRSEMNVSTLELGDSALYLCASSLGQPLLVDGANVLTFGAGSRLTVL.

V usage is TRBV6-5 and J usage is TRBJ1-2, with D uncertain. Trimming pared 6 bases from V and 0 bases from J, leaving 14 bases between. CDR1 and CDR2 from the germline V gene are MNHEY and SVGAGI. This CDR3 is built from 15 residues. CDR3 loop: CASSLARFSNYGYTF. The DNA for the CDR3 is TGTGCCAGCAGCTTGGCCAGGTTCTCTAACTATGGCTACACCTTC.

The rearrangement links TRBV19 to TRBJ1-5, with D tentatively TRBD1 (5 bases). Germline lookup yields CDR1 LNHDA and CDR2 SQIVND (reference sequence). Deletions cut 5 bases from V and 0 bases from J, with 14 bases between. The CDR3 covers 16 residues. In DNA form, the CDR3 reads TGTGCCAGTAGTCCTCTACCCAGGGATAGCAATCAGCCCCAGCATTTT. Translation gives CASSPLPRDSNQPQHF.

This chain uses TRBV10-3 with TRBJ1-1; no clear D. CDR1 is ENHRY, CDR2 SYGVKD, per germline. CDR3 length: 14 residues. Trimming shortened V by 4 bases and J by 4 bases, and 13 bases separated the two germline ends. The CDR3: CAISAGVALTEAFF. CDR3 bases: TGTGCCATCAGTGCGGGAGTGGCCCTCACTGAAGCTTTCTTT.

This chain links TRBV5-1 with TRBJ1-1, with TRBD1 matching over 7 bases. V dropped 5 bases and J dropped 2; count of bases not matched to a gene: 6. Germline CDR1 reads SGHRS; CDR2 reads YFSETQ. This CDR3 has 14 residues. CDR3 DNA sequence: TGCGCCAGCAGTTTCAGGGGGGCTAACACTGAAGCTTTCTTT. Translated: CASSFRGANTEAFF.

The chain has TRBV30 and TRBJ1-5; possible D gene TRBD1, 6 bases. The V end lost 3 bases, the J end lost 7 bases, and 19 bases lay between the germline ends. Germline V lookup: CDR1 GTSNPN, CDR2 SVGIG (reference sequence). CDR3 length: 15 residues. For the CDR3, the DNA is TGTGCCTGGAGCTACTCGACAGGCATAAACCAGCCCCAGCATTTT. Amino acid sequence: CAWSYSTGINQPQHF.

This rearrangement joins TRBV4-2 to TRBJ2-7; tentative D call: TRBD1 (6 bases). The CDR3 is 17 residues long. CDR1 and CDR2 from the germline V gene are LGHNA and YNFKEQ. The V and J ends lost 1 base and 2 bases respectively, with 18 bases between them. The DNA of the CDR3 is TGTGCCAGCAGCCAAGCTCAGGGGCAGGGGAGAACCTACGAGCAGTACTTC. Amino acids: CASSQAQGQGRTYEQYF.

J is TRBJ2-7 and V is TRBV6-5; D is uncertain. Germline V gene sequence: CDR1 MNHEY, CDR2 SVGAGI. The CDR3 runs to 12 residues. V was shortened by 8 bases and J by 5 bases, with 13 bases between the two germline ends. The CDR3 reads CASRGFKDEQYF. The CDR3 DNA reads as TGTGCCAGCCGCGGTTTTAAAGACGAGCAGTACTTC.

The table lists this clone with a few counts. CDR3 nucleotides: TGTGCCAGCTCCCGGGACAGATCCCCAGATACGCAGTATTTT. Its protein product is CASSRDRSPDTQYF. The chain uses TRBV6-1 and TRBJ2-3, with TRBD1 matching over 7 bases. The junction had 9 bases not matched to a gene; V was cut back by 8 bases and J by 4 bases. The CDR3 sequence is 14 residues long. Germline V gene sequence: CDR1 MNHNS, CDR2 SASEGT.

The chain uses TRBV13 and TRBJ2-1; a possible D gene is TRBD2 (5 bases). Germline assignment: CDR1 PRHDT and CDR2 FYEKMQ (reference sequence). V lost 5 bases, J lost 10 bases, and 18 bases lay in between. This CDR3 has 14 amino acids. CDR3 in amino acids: CASSQVNGDEEQFF. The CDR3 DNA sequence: TGTGCCAGCAGCCAAGTTAACGGGGATGAGGAGCAGTTCTTC.

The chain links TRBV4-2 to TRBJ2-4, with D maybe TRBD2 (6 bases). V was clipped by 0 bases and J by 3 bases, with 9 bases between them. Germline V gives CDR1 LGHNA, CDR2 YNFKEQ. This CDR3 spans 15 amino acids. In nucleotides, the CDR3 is TGTGCCAGCAGCCAAGATAGGGGAGGCAAAAACATTCAGTACTTC. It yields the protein CASSQDRGGKNIQYF.

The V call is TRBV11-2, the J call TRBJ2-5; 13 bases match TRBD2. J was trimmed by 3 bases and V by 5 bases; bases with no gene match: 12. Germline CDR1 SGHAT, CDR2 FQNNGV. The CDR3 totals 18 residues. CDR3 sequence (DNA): TGTGCCAGCAGCCTTCCGCCGGGACTAGCGGGGAGAGAAGAGACCCAGTACTTC. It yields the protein CASSLPPGLAGREETQYF. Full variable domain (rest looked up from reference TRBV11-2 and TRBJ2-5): EAGVAQSPRYKIIEKRQSVAFWCNPISGHATLYWYQQILGQGPKLLIQFQNNGVVDDSQLPKDRFSAERLKGVDSTLKIQPAKLEDSAVYLCASSLPPGLAGREETQYFGPGTRLLVL.

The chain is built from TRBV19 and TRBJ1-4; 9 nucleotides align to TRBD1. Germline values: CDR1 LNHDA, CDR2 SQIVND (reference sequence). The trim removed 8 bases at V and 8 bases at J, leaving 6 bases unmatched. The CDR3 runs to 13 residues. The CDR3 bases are TGTGCCAGTGGGGGGACAGGGCGCGAAAAACTGTTTTTT. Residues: CASGGTGREKLFF.

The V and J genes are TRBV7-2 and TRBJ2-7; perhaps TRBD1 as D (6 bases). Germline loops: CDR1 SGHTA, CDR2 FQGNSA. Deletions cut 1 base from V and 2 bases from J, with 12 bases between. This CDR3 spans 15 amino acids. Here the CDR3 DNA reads TGTGCCAGCAGCTTAGGAAGGGGGTTACCCTACGAGCAGTACTTC. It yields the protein CASSLGRGLPYEQYF.

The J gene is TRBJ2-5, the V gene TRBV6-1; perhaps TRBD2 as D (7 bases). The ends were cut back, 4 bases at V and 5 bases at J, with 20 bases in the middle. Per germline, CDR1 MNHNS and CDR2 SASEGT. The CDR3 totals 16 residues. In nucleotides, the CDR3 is TGTGCCAGCAGTGGCTCTTTGGTGGGAGGGGGGGAGACCCAGTACTTC. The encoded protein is CASSGSLVGGGETQYF.

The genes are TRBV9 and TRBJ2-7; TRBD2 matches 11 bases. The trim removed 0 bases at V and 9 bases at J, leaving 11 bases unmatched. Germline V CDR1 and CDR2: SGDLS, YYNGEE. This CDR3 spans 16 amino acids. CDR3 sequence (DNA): TGTGCCAGCAGCGTAGGAACTAGCGGGGGCTTCGGCGGGCAGTACTTC. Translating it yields CASSVGTSGGFGGQYF. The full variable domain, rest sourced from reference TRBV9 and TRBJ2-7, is DSGVTQTPKHLITATGQRVTLRCSPRSGDLSVYWYQQSLDQGLQFLIQYYNGEERAKGNILERFSAQQFPDLHSELNLSSLELGDSALYFCASSVGTSGGFGGQYFGPGTRLTVT.